The TCR beta chain described here comes from a study of Ad26.COV2.S vaccination and SARS-CoV-2 variants (dated by TCRdb to the early 2020s). For the wider study: Vaccine-arm donors came from COV1001, a multicentre, randomized, double-blind, placebo-controlled phase I-IIa trial of Ad26.COV2.S in healthy adults. Ad26.COV2.S was given intramuscularly at 5x10^10 or 1x10^11 viral particles, as a single shot or as two shots 56 days apart. The specificity and breadth of SARS-CoV-2-reactive T cell receptors after Ad26.COV2.S vaccination were assessed by TCRbeta repertoire sequencing. The TCR-sequenced set comprised roughly 30 samples: some 19 Ad26.COV2.S vaccine recipients, 5 placebo recipients and 8 SARS-CoV-2 convalescent individuals. Participants in the trial were split at random into five groups of five each, receiving low-dose or high-dose Ad26.COV2.S once or twice, or else placebo on both occasions. Investigators did not know the trial group allocation while performing experiments and assessing outcomes.

Interpreted using the paper, the treatment or condition label stands for: roughly 20 received Ad26.COV2.S at low or high dose, single or two shots; about 5 received placebo; per-sample allocation not given. Repertoires of vaccine and placebo recipients were sequenced from samples collected on day 63 after the first injection. In Cohort 1b, roughly 25 adults aged 18-55 years were enrolled at a single site in Boston, USA, between 29 July and 7 August 2020. As a vaccine, Ad26.COV2.S was a replication-incompetent adenovirus type 26 vector that expressed a prefusion-stabilized SARS-CoV-2 spike protein derived from the original Wuhan strain. Results the study describes overall, beyond this receptor: Spike-specific TCR breadth was higher in Ad26.COV2.S recipients than in placebo recipients (P = 0.0014). After vaccination, spike-specific CD8+ and CD4+ T cell responses were reported to show substantial breadth. Non-spike TCR breadth was comparable between vaccine and placebo recipients, consistent with the vaccine containing only spike. The study was not powered for comparison of responses between vaccine doses or regimens. According to the authors, total T cell responses may have been underestimated by the TCR breadth and depth analyses.

For CDR1 and CDR2, the germline V gene (reference sequence) lists SGHNT and YYREEE. The CDR3, from cysteine to phenylalanine, totals 14 residues. In its sample, this clone was seen once. Its antigen remains undetermined. The DNA is omitted, as the CDR3 cannot be located on it reliably, and the CDR3 follows TCRdb's listing. The immunoSEQ Assay was the method used to sequence TCRbeta CDR3 regions. After extraction, genomic DNA underwent amplification by bias-controlled multiplex PCR, followed by high-throughput sequencing. On the study's bioinformatics: Collapsing and filtering of sequences were performed to quantify the absolute abundance of each unique TCRbeta CDR3 region. Usable DNA was measured by amplifying reference genes present in all nucleated cells, and TCRbeta template counts were normalized to that usable DNA to estimate T cell fraction. Repertoire TCRs were annotated as SARS-CoV-2-specific by exact matching of V gene, CDR3 amino acid sequence and J gene to a known reactive TCR set. The reference SARS-CoV-2 TCR set came from MIRA and was filtered for enrichment in COVID-19-positive ImmuneCODE repertoires, removing public or cross-reactive TCRs. Drawing on the MIRA antigens, annotated TCRs were analysed further at the level of specific ORF or position within ORF. Breadth was defined as annotated unique rearrangements over total unique productive rearrangements; depth was the summed frequency of those rearrangements. Two-sided Wilcoxon rank-sum tests were used to compare TCR breadth between groups. TCRdb holds this immuneACCESS table with in-frame rearrangements only. Some clones are missing; in checked studies, unresolved V genes explain under half, and the rest has no known cause. The V and J calls and clone size are taken from that table; D and trimming were inferred from the DNA. The sample table records approximately 450,000 clones; over 75% of these occur just once. The ten largest clones add up to 12% of the sample.

This clonotype originated in a person aged 18-60 years who received the Ad26.COV2.S COVID-19 vaccine or a placebo. The sequencing here drew on peripheral blood, taken in a trial of Ad26.COV2.S vaccine versus placebo. This chain joins TRBV5-4 to TRBJ2-1. The CDR3 reads CASRSDSGQAVQFF.